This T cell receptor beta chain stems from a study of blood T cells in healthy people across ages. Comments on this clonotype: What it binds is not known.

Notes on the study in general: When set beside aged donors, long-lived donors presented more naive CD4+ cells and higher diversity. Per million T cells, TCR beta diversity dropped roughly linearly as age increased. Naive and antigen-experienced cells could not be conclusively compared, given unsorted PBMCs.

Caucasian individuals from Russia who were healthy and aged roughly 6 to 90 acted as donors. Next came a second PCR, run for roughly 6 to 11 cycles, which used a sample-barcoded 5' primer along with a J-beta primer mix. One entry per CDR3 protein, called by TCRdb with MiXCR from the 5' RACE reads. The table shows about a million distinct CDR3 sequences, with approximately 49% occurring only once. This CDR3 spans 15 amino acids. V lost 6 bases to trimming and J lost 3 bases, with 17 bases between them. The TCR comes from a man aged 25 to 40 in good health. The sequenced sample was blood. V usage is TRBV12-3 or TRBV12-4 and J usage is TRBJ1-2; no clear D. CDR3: CASSSGPAADYGYTF. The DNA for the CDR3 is TGTGCCAGCAGCTCCGGGCCGGCCGCAGACTATGGCTACACCTTC.